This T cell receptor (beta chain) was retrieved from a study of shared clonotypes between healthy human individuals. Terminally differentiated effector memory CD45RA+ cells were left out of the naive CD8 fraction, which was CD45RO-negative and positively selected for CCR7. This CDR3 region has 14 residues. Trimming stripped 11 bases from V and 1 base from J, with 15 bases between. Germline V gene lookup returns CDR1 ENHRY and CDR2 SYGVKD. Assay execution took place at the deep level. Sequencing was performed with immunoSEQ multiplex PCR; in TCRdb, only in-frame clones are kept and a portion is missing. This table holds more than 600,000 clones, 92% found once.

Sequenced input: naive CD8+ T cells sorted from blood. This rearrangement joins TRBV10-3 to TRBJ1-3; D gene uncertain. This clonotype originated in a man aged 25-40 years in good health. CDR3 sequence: CAVGERTSGNTIYF. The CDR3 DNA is TGTGCCGTGGGCGAAAGGACTTCTGGAAACACCATATATTTT.